These 13 T cell receptor beta chains were all obtained from the same sample, sequenced in a study of blood T cell repertoires in COVID-19. Here immunoSEQ multiplex PCR was the method, and the copy in TCRdb shows in-frame clones only, minus some. The profile shows around 57,000 clones, roughly three quarters of them singletons. Sequenced input: peripheral blood. These receptor sequences come from a woman in her sixties or seventies with acute or convalescent COVID-19.

The chain couples TRBV5-6 to TRBJ1-2; 7 positions agree with TRBD1. Germline lookup yields CDR1 SGHDT and CDR2 YYEEEE. With 4 bases clipped from V and 4 bases from J, the junction kept 10 bases outside the gene matches. The CDR3 contains 15 residues. The CDR3 bases are TGTGCCAGCAGCGAGGAGGTAGGGGGCGCCTATGGCTACACCTTC. Translated: CASSEEVGGAYGYTF.

The chain carries TRBV28 and TRBJ1-3; D possibly corresponds to TRBD1 (5 bases). Germline-derived CDR1 and CDR2 are MDHEN and SYDVKM. Trimming shortened V by 10 bases and J by 4 bases, and 11 bases separated the two germline ends. This CDR3 comprises 12 residues. The CDR3 DNA reads as TGTGCCACCCAGGGAAGCGGAAACACCATATATTTT. Translating it yields CATQGSGNTIYF.

The rearrangement uses TRBV28 and TRBJ1-4, with D maybe TRBD1 (5 bases). Germline V CDR1 and CDR2: MDHEN, SYDVKM. The V and J ends lost 10 bases and 2 bases respectively, with 14 bases between them. This CDR3 has 14 residues. CDR3 sequence: CATREDTTNEKLFF. The CDR3 DNA follows: TGTGCCACCCGGGAGGACACTACTAATGAAAAACTGTTTTTT.

This clone was picked up a small number of times. The V and J genes are TRBV6-5 and TRBJ2-1, with 8 bases identical to TRBD2. V trimming: 7 bases; J trimming: 8 bases; junction bases outside the gene matches: 13. CDR1 is MNHEY, CDR2 SVGAGI, per germline. CDR3 length: 15 residues. This CDR3 reads CASKNGGADFDEQFF. In nucleotides, the CDR3 is TGTGCCAGCAAAAACGGGGGGGCCGATTTCGATGAGCAGTTCTTC.

The genes are TRBV6-6 and TRBJ2-7, with 8 bases aligning to TRBD1. This CDR3 is built from 15 residues. In germline, CDR1 is MNHNY, CDR2 SVGAGI (reference sequence). The ends lost 1 base at V and 1 base at J; junction bases unmatched: 3. CDR3 sequence reads: CASSYFGQGSYEQYF. CDR3 DNA sequence: TGTGCCAGCAGTTACTTTGGACAGGGATCCTACGAGCAGTACTTC.

CDR3 sequence (DNA): TGTGCCAGCTTACAGGGGGCGAACACTGAAGCTTTCTTT. Amino acids: CASLQGANTEAFF. The V and J genes are TRBV18 and TRBJ1-1; 9 bases map to TRBD1. Per the germline V gene, CDR1 is KGHSH and CDR2 is LQKENI. Losses at the gene ends were 7 bases for V and 1 base for J; bases not matched to a gene: 1. The CDR3 consists of 13 residues.

V usage is TRBV12-3 or TRBV12-4 and J usage is TRBJ2-7; no clear D gene. This CDR3 is 13 amino acids long. Trimming shortened V by 3 bases and J by 2 bases, and 8 bases separated the two germline ends. Written as DNA, the CDR3 is TGTGCCAGCAGTTTTGGAGAAACCTACGAGCAGTACTTC. This codes for CASSFGETYEQYF.

The CDR3 region has the DNA TGTGCCTGGAGCCCCGGGACAGCGGGCGAAAAACTGTTTTTT. Its translation: CAWSPGTAGEKLFF. V gene TRBV30 combines with J gene TRBJ1-4; 7 bases agree with TRBD1. This CDR3 is built from 14 residues. Germline V gene data show CDR1 as GTSNPN and CDR2 as SVGIG (reference sequence). With V trimmed by 3 bases and J by 8 bases, 9 bases remained unmatched.

The chain couples TRBV2 to TRBJ1-2; 7 nucleotides match TRBD1. From germline, CDR1 is SNHLY and CDR2 FYNNEI. V trimming: 3 bases; J trimming: 0 bases; junction bases outside the gene matches: 10. This CDR3 has 17 residues. Here the CDR3 reads CASSDVGRGASNYGYTF. The CDR3 DNA sequence: TGTGCCAGCAGTGACGTGGGCAGGGGGGCCTCTAACTATGGCTACACCTTC.

In this sample, this clone turned up a few times. The chain links TRBV14 to TRBJ2-3; 9 positions agree with TRBD2. Trimming at V came to 3 bases and at J to 0 bases, leaving 7 bases not matched to a gene. The germline CDR1 and CDR2 sequences are SGHDN and FVKESK. The CDR3 is 17 residues long. The CDR3, as DNA: TGTGCCAGCAGCCACCTAGCGGGGCGATCTAGCACAGATACGCAGTATTTT. Its translation is CASSHLAGRSSTDTQYF.

This clone was detected only a few times. J is TRBJ1-5 and V is TRBV2; D is possibly TRBD1 (6 bases). The CDR3 is 15 amino acids. V was cut by 4 bases and J by 1 base, with 11 bases left in between. From germline, CDR1 is SNHLY and CDR2 FYNNEI. The CDR3 DNA is TGTGCCAGCAGTGTTCTAGGACAGAGCAATCAGCCCCAGCATTTT. Amino acids: CASSVLGQSNQPQHF.

Written as DNA, the CDR3 is TGTGCCAGTAGTGCCAGGCAGGGGGGCGATCAGCCCCAGCATTTT. Its translation is CASSARQGGDQPQHF. The chain employs TRBV19 and TRBJ1-5, with 7 positions matching TRBD1. The CDR3 is 15 amino acids. Germline CDR1 LNHDA, CDR2 SQIVND (reference sequence). V trimming: 5 bases; J trimming: 5 bases; junction bases outside the gene matches: 9.

This chain uses TRBV12-5 with TRBJ1-5; D unclear. This CDR3 has 15 amino acids. Germline CDR1 LGHNT, CDR2 FRNRAP. Trimming left V 5 bases short and J 1 base short, with 12 bases between. CDR3 sequence reads: CASGPGGWSNQPQHF. The CDR3 bases are TGTGCTAGTGGTCCGGGTGGTTGGAGCAATCAGCCCCAGCATTTT.